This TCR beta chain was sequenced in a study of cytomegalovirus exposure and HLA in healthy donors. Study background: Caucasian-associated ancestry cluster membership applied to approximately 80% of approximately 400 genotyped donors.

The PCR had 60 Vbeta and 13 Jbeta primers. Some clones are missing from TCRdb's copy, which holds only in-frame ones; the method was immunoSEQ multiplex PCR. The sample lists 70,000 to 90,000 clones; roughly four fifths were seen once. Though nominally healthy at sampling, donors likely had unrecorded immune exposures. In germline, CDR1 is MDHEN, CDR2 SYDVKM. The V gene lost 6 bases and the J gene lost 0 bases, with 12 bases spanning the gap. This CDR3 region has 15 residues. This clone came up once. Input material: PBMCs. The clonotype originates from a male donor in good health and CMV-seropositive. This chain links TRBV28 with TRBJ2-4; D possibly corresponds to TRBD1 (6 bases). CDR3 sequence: CASRGTPLAKNIQYF. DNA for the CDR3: TGTGCCAGCAGGGGGACACCCCTAGCCAAAAACATTCAGTACTTC.